Listed below are T cell receptor beta chains from one sample, sequenced in a study of shared clonotypes between healthy human individuals. Clones were sequenced by immunoSEQ multiplex PCR, and TCRdb holds only the in-frame ones, with some missing. The table records 2 million to 2.5 million clones, 85% to 95% of them present only once. The sample was naive CD4+ T cells from PBMCs. The receptors were sampled from a man in his late teens or twenties in good health. Some clones in this sample may be carry-over from other donors' samples. Each CDR3 is given with its conserved first and last residue. D genes are given only for firm matches. Not all rows give a size; the values are once, few, many and, for expanded clones, a class.

DNA,CDR3,J,D,size,V
TGTGCCAGCAGCGTAGAGGGGGTCAACACTGAAGCTTTCTTT,CASSVEGVNTEAFF,TRBJ1-1,-,-,TRBV9
TGCAGCGTTGAAGATCGTGGGCTTTTTGGCTACGAGCAGTACTTC,CSVEDRGLFGYEQYF,TRBJ2-7,-,-,TRBV29-1
TGTGCCAGCAGGAGGACTCGACGGGGCACTGAAGCTTTCTTT,CASRRTRRGTEAFF,TRBJ1-1,-,-,TRBV21-1
TGTGCCAGCAGCTTAATGCCGCCGGCCCCTGGAAACACCATATATTTT,CASSLMPPAPGNTIYF,TRBJ1-3,-,-,TRBV7-6
TGTGCCTGGAGTGCGAATAGCAATCAGCCCCAGCATTTT,CAWSANSNQPQHF,TRBJ1-5,-,-,TRBV30
TGCGCCAGCAGCCAAGATACCCGCCAGACAGTGAACACTGAAGCTTTCTTT,CASSQDTRQTVNTEAFF,TRBJ1-1,-,once,TRBV4-1
TGCGCCAGCAGCTTGGCGGCAGGTTCTAACTATGGCTACACCTTC,CASSLAAGSNYGYTF,TRBJ1-2,-,once,TRBV5-1
TGCGCCAGCAGCCCTGACAGGACGAATCAGCCCCAGCATTTT,CASSPDRTNQPQHF,TRBJ1-5,-,-,TRBV5-1
TGTGCCAGCAGCCGCTCAGGCACTGAAGCTTTCTTT,CASSRSGTEAFF,TRBJ1-1,-,-,TRBV11-2
TGTGCCAGCAGCCACCCAAGCGGAGACGTTAGCAATCAGCCCCAGCATTTT,CASSHPSGDVSNQPQHF,TRBJ1-5,-,few,TRBV7-9
TGTGCCAGCAGCTTCTCCCAGGTCACCTACGAGCAGTACTTC,CASSFSQVTYEQYF,TRBJ2-7,-,-,TRBV11-2
TGTGCCAGCAGTTTCCGGACAACTGGGGACTCCGAGCAGTACTTC,CASSFRTTGDSEQYF,TRBJ2-7,-,-,TRBV28
TGTGCCAGCAGTCCCAACGGACAGGTGGTAAAACTGTTTTTT,CASSPNGQVVKLFF,TRBJ1-4,TRBD1,-,TRBV27
TGTGCCAGCAGCGTAGCGGCGGGCACCTACAATGAGCAGTTCTTC,CASSVAAGTYNEQFF,TRBJ2-1,-,-,TRBV9
TGCGCCAGCAGCTTGATCACGGGGTCTACAGATACGCAGTATTTT,CASSLITGSTDTQYF,TRBJ2-3,-,-,TRBV5-1
TGTGCCAGCAGCGGACGACAGGGGCGCAATGAGCAGTTCTTC,CASSGRQGRNEQFF,TRBJ2-1,TRBD1,-,TRBV11-3
TGTGCCAGCAGTGCGGGACAGGGCCCCTACGAGCAGTACTTC,CASSAGQGPYEQYF,TRBJ2-7,TRBD1,once,TRBV27
TGTGCCAGCAGCTTAGGAGTAGTGGGGGTCGTGGATACGCAGTATTTT,CASSLGVVGVVDTQYF,TRBJ2-3,-,-,TRBV7-9
TGCGCCAGCAGCTATGGATCCCTCACCAATGAGCAGTTCTTC,CASSYGSLTNEQFF,TRBJ2-1,-,-,TRBV5-1
TGCGCCAGCAGGAAGGACAGTCCCCTCGAGCAGTTCTTC,CASRKDSPLEQFF,TRBJ2-1,-,-,TRBV5-1
TGTGCCAGCAGCCCGGTGGGCGCGGCGAACACCGGGGAGCTGTTTTTT,CASSPVGAANTGELFF,TRBJ2-2,-,-,TRBV6-4
TGTGCCAGCAGAGCTAGCACAGATACGCAGTATTTT,CASRASTDTQYF,TRBJ2-3,-,-,TRBV6-6
TGTGCCAGCAGCGTAGTTCCTAGCTCTGGAAACACCATATATTTT,CASSVVPSSGNTIYF,TRBJ1-3,-,-,TRBV9